Detailed here is one T cell receptor beta chain. Vbeta (60) and Jbeta (13) primers were used in the PCR. Method: immunoSEQ multiplex PCR; TCRdb's copy keeps in-frame clones and lacks some. The table has over 130,000 clones, about four fifths seen once. The data are from a study of cytomegalovirus exposure and HLA in healthy donors. Study-wide context: The early release's HLA-typed donors yielded 78 million or so unique TCRs.

Between the trimmed V and J ends, which lost 8 bases and 3 bases, there was a span of 9 bases. The germline gives CDR1 SGHAT, CDR2 FQDESV (reference sequence). The CDR3 loop spans 12 amino acids. The rearrangement links TRBV11-1 to TRBJ2-3; the D gene is possibly TRBD1 (5 bases). Input material: PBMCs. This receptor was identified in a male donor in good health and CMV-seronegative. CDR3 DNA sequence: TGTGCCAGCCGACAGTTTACAGATACGCAGTATTTT. Translation: CASRQFTDTQYF.